The table lists the clone carrying this T cell receptor (beta chain) with a count of one. Compared with germline, one end of the junction differs, possibly owing to a read error. Other nucleotide sequences in the sample specify the same CDR3. This record belongs to a study of control samples from healthy donors and cancer patients. Libraries were prepared by immunoSEQ multiplex PCR; TCRdb keeps only in-frame clonotypes and omits some of them. Seen here are some 120,000 clones, approximately 90% observed once, and the top ten hold more than 6.5%. The germline CDR1 and CDR2 sequences are SGHRS and YFSETQ. The CDR3 extends over 14 amino acids.

The clonotype comes from a man between 18 and 29 years old in good health. This chain uses TRBV5-1 with TRBJ1-2; 11 bases align to TRBD1. Sequencing input: blood. The CDR3 loop is CASRAGTGGYGYTF. The CDR3 DNA sequence: TGCGCCAGCCGGGCCGGGACAGGGGGGTATGGCTACACCTTT.